The clone carrying this T cell receptor beta chain turned up a few times. Antigen unknown. The repertoire was sequenced with immunoSEQ multiplex PCR; TCRdb's copy has only in-frame clones and lacks some. The repertoire holds around 350,000 clones, with about 85% as singletons. V dropped 3 bases and J dropped 5; count of bases not matched to a gene: 12. Germline lookup yields CDR1 WNHNN and CDR2 SYGVQD (reference sequence). The CDR3 loop spans 17 amino acids. These data originate in a study of Ad26.COV2.S vaccination and SARS-CoV-2 variants. Regarding the study as a whole: Those who received vaccine or placebo ended up with similar non-spike TCR breadth.

Stated treatment: roughly 19 received Ad26.COV2.S at low or high dose, single or two shots; 5 received placebo; per-sample allocation not given. Following the first vaccine or placebo injection, samples were taken on day 63. The chain couples TRBV10-1 to TRBJ2-7; TRBD2 agrees at 11 bases. This TCR was sampled from a person between 18 and 65 years old who received the Ad26.COV2.S COVID-19 vaccine or a placebo. Source: peripheral blood, taken in a trial of Ad26.COV2.S vaccine versus placebo. CDR3 amino acids: CASSDARTSGRSDEQYF. CDR3 nucleotides: TGCGCCAGCAGTGATGCGCGAACTAGCGGGAGATCGGACGAGCAGTACTTC.